This TCR beta chain appears in the sequencing data of a study of blood T cell repertoires in COVID-19. About the research overall: The samples span acute and convalescent COVID-19 from the United States, Italy and Spain. PBMCs, B-cell-depleted T cells, or T cells were the source of the cDNA or gDNA that made up the material.

With V trimmed by 2 bases and J by 0 bases, 11 bases remained unmatched. This CDR3 comprises 18 residues. The V gene's germline CDR1 is LGHDT and CDR2 YNNKEL (reference sequence). One Seattle source followed patients from active infection through their disease course. Sequencing was performed with immunoSEQ multiplex PCR; in TCRdb, only in-frame clones are kept and a portion is missing. Found here are approximately 170,000 clones, around four fifths of them singletons; the top ten hold roughly 15%. The genes are TRBV3-1 (or the pseudogene TRBV3-2) and TRBJ1-2, with TRBD1 identical over 8 bases. Sequencing was carried out using peripheral blood. This sequence was found in a woman aged 70 to 79 with COVID-19, enrolled during active disease. CDR3 nucleotides: TGTGCCAGCAGCCAATCATACTCCCGGGACAGGACTAACTATGGCTACACCTTC. Protein: CASSQSYSRDRTNYGYTF.